This is a list of T cell receptor beta chains from one sample in a study of beta chain features in type 1 diabetes. TCRdb's table, derived via immunoSEQ multiplex PCR, lists solely in-frame clones and lacks some. The data show some 640,000 clones, about an eighth seen once. The specimen was naive CD4+ T cells from blood. All receptors come from a man aged 18 to 30 with type 1 diabetes. The conserved cysteine and the conserved F or W are not part of the CDR3 here.

v_gene,CDR3aa
TRBV15,ATSRRDQGSTEAF
TRBV4-3,ASSRVISSSYEQY
TRBV18,ASSVEGSYNEQF
TRBV7-6,ASSDMALGRVNIQY
TRBV6-5,ASSYGRNTEAF
TRBV9,ASSVGGGTQY
TRBV9,ASSVGTGASSYEQY
TRBV5-1,ASSSRIVTDTQY
TRBV5-4,ASSTTSGAYEQY
TRBV9,ASSLTPGQGGEQY
TRBV27,ASSRNGQFRGYT
TRBV7-2,ASSQERLVVYEQY
TRBV6-6,ASTIGQTNTEAF
TRBV7-6,ASSPAGGGNEQF
TRBV5-6,ASSLGGIHNEQF
TRBV7-9,ASSLEGEVGAF
TRBV27,ASIIDSTDTQY
TRBV19,ASSISTGAAPIEQY